The clone carrying this TCR beta chain was observed a few times. There are 16 residues in the CDR3. V was shortened by 1 base and J by 4 bases, with 14 bases between the two germline ends. CDR1 MGHRA and CDR2 YSYEKL come from the germline V gene. This sample was included in a study of T cells in Graves' hyperthyroidism and ophthalmopathy. RNA transcripts gave rise to amplified TCR beta CDR3 regions. The primer set for the first-round RT-PCR of the TCR CDR3 was HTBI. Each CDR3 protein gets one entry after TCRdb re-called the multiplex PCR reads with MiXCR. Here the sample spans some 440,000 distinct CDR3 sequences, less than 20% being singletons.

The gene calls are TRBV4-1 and TRBJ2-1; no reliable D call. Sequencing was performed on blood. This sequence was found in a woman between 18 and 29 years old with Graves' hyperthyroidism. The CDR3 nucleotides are TGCGCCAGCAGCCAAGTCAATCTTGTGGAATACAATGAGCAGTTCTTC. It yields the protein CASSQVNLVEYNEQFF.